These T cell receptor beta chains were read from a single sample in a study of cytomegalovirus exposure and HLA in healthy donors. Method: immunoSEQ multiplex PCR; TCRdb's copy keeps in-frame clones and lacks some. The data hold 140,000 or so clones, with roughly nine tenths observed a single time. Sequenced material: PBMCs. These receptor sequences come from a woman under 30 in good health and CMV-seropositive. CDR3s include the opening cysteine and the closing phenylalanine or tryptophan. A D gene is named only where the DNA matches it firmly. Rows may omit the clone size; those that give it use once, few, many or a size class.

>TRBJ1-2|17|TRBD1|-|TRBV27
TGTGCCAGCAGTATAACCGGGACAGGGGGTTTGTTTGGTGGCTACACCTTC
CASSITGTGGLFGGYTF
>TRBJ1-6|15|-|-|TRBV25-1
TGTGCCAGCAGTCCGAGGACAGCCAATAATTCACCCCTCCACTTT
CASSPRTANNSPLHF
>TRBJ2-2|13|-|few|TRBV19
TGTGCCAGTAGATTGGGGGCGGTCGGGGAGCTGTTTTTT
CASRLGAVGELFF
>TRBJ2-5|15|TRBD2|-|TRBV5-6
TGTGCCAGCAGCTGGTCCGGGGAGGGTGCGGAGACCCAGTACTTC
CASSWSGEGAETQYF
>TRBJ1-4|12|TRBD1|once|TRBV29-1
TGCAGCGTTGAAGATCCCCAGGGGGAACTGTTTTTT
CSVEDPQGELFF
>TRBJ2-1|15|TRBD2|-|TRBV5-1
TGCGCCAGCAGCCCGGGAGCGGGGGGGCCCGGTGAGCAGTTCTTC
CASSPGAGGPGEQFF
>TRBJ2-2|17|TRBD2|once|TRBV7-9
TGTGCCAGCAGCAACAGACTAGCGGGGACTTTGACCGGGGAGCTGTTTTTT
CASSNRLAGTLTGELFF
>TRBJ1-4|12|TRBD1|-|TRBV29-1
TGCAGCGCTCTGACAGGGGACGAAAAACTGTTTTTT
CSALTGDEKLFF
>TRBJ2-7|13|-|once|TRBV5-4
TGTGCCAGCAGCCACGGACAGACCTACGAGCAGTACTTC
CASSHGQTYEQYF
>TRBJ1-4|17|-|few|TRBV4-1
TGCGCCAGCAGCCAGGCTAATATGGGATTTACAGGTGAAAAACTGTTTTTT
CASSQANMGFTGEKLFF
>TRBJ2-2|15|-|-|TRBV15
TGTGCCACCAGCAGAGATTGGAGGAGCACCGGGGAGCTGTTTTTT
CATSRDWRSTGELFF
>TRBJ2-3|13|-|-|TRBV29-1
TGCAGCGTCCGGGGGGCCGCGACAGATACGCAGTATTTT
CSVRGAATDTQYF
>TRBJ1-2|14|-|-|TRBV6-5
TGTGCCAGCAGTTACGGTGCAGGGAACTATGGCTACACCTTC
CASSYGAGNYGYTF
>TRBJ1-2|15|TRBD1|-|TRBV27
TGTGCCAGCAGTCCTCGGACAGGGGCGTTCTATGGCTACACCTTC
CASSPRTGAFYGYTF
>TRBJ2-3|13|-|-|TRBV29-1
TGCAGCGTCGCTATGGGGCGGACAGATACGCAGTATTTT
CSVAMGRTDTQYF
>TRBJ1-3|15|-|-|TRBV4-1
TGCGCCAGCAGCCAACAACGGGGATCTGGAAACACCATATATTTT
CASSQQRGSGNTIYF
>TRBJ1-2|15|TRBD1|-|TRBV6-5
TGTGCCAGCAGTTACGGCGGGACAGCTAACTATGGCTACACCTTC
CASSYGGTANYGYTF
>TRBJ2-7|17|TRBD2|-|TRBV18
TGTGCCAGCTTCCGAAGAAGGGGAGGGTCGAAGTCCTACGAGCAGTACTTC
CASFRRRGGSKSYEQYF
>TRBJ1-6|16|TRBD1|once|TRBV28
TGTGCCAGCAGTTTAGCATTCAGGGGGCGCTTATCACCCCTCCACTTT
CASSLAFRGRLSPLHF
>TRBJ2-3|16|TRBD2|-|TRBV7-2
TGTGCCAGCAGCTCCCTTAGCGGGGGGGTCATAGATACGCAGTATTTT
CASSSLSGGVIDTQYF
>TRBJ1-1|14|-|-|TRBV27
TGTGCCAGCAGTTATGGACTCGAGAACACTGAAGCTTTCTTT
CASSYGLENTEAFF
>TRBJ1-6|14|-|-|TRBV7-9
TGTGCCAGCAGCCTGGGGAGCTATAATTCACCCCTCCACTTT
CASSLGSYNSPLHF
>TRBJ2-1|11|TRBD2|-|TRBV20-1
TGCAGTGCTAAAACCCTAGCGGGGCAGTTCTTC
CSAKTLAGQFF
>TRBJ1-5|14|-|-|TRBV6-1
TGTGCCAGCAGTGCGGGATTTGGCAATCAGCCCCAGCATTTT
CASSAGFGNQPQHF
>TRBJ2-7|17|-|-|TRBV4-2
TGTGCCAGCAGCCAAGAAGTCGAGACAGTAATTTCCTACGAGCAGTACTTC
CASSQEVETVISYEQYF
>TRBJ2-5|13|TRBD1|-|TRBV28
TGTGCCGGAGGGACAGGACAAAAAGAGACCCAGTACTTC
CAGGTGQKETQYF
>TRBJ2-7|12|TRBD1|-|TRBV2
TGTGCCAGCAGTGTGGACAGGGGAAAGCAGTACTTC
CASSVDRGKQYF